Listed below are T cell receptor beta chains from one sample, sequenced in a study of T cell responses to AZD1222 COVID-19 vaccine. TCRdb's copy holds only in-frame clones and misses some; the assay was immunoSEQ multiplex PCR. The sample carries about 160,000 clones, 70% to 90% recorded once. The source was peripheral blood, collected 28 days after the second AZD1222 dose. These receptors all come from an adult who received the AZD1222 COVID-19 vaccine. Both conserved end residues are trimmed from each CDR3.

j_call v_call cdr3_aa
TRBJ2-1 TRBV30 AWVLAGPYNEQF
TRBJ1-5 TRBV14 ASSQDRNQPQH
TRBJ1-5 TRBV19 ASNFLGGNSNQPQH
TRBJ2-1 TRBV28 ASSFPPRLAGDNEQF
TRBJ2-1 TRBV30 ACQGNEQF
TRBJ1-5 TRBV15 ATSRDRSGMVSQPQH
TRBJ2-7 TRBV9 ASSVSSGTLEQY
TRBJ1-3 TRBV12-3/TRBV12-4 ASSTAPGDTIY
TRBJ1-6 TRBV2 ASKVVPSVGQGSPLH
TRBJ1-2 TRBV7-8 ASSSPRGGSLGSGYT
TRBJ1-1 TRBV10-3 ASRSSNTEAF
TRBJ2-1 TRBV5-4 ASSEGHEQF
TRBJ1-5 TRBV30 AWSRQGAFGNQPQH
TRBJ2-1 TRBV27 ASSLSSPDEQF
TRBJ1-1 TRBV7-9 ASSFGEVMNTEAF
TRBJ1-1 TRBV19 ASSIDMGAEAF
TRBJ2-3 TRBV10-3 AISAKSSRTDTQY
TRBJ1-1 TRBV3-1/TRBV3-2 ASTQGGWDTEAF
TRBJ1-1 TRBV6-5 ASSPGPRGAF
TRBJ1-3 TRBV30 AWSRSLWNGNTIY
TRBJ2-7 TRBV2 AISKGSGPEQY
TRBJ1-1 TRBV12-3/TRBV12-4 ASNQQGLGAF
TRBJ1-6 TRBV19 ATADKGGHLRYPPLH
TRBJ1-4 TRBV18 ASSRNTNEKLF
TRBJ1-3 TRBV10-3 AISDWTGGSGNTIY
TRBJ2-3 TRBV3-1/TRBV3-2 ASATAEPTDTQY
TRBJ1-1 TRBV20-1 SAPLGGGAF